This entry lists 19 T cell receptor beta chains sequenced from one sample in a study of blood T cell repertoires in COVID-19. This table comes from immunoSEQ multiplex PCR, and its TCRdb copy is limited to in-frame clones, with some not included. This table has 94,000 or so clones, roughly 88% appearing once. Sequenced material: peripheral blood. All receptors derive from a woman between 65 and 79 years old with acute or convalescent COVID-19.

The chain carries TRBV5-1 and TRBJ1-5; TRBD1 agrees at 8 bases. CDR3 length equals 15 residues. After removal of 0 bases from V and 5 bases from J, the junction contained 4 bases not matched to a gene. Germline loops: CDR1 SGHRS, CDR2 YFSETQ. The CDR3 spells CASSLGDRFDQPQHF. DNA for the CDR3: TGCGCCAGCAGCTTGGGGGACAGGTTCGATCAGCCCCAGCATTTT.

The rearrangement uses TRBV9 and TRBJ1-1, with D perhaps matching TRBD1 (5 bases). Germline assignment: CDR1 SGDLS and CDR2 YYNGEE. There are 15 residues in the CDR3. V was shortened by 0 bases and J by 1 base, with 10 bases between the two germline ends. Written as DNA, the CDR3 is TGTGCCAGCAGCGTAGGGGGCCAGGGGAACACTGAAGCTTTCTTT. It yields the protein CASSVGGQGNTEAFF.

Here the CDR3 reads CATSRRTGNQPQHF. Here the CDR3 DNA reads TGTGCCACCAGCAGGAGGACAGGCAATCAGCCCCAGCATTTT. The V call is TRBV15, the J call TRBJ1-5; D is perhaps TRBD1 (6 bases). The CDR3 totals 14 residues. Trimming removed 3 bases at V and 2 bases at J, with 8 bases between. Germline V lookup: CDR1 LNHNV, CDR2 YYDKDF (reference sequence).

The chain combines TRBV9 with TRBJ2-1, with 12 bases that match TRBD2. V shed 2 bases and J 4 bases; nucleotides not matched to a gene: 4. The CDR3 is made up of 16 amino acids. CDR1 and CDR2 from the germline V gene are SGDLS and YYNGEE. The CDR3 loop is CASSVLTSGSYNEQFF. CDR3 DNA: TGTGCCAGCAGCGTCCTGACTAGCGGGAGTTACAATGAGCAGTTCTTC.

The CDR3 region has the DNA TGTGCCATCAGCGAGACAGGAAAGTGGGAGACCCAGTACTTC. Translation: CAISETGKWETQYF. This sequence joins TRBV10-3 and TRBJ2-5, with a possible D match to TRBD1 (6 bases). Germline-derived CDR1 and CDR2 are ENHRY and SYGVKD. Trimming took 6 bases from V and 5 from J, leaving 16 bases between them. This CDR3 region has 14 residues.

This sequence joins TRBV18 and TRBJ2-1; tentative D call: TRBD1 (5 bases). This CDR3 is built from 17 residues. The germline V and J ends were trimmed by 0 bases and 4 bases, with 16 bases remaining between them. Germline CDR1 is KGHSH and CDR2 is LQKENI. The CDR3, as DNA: TGTGCCAGCTCACCACCTTGGGGCTCACGGACGTACAATGAGCAGTTCTTC. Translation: CASSPPWGSRTYNEQFF.

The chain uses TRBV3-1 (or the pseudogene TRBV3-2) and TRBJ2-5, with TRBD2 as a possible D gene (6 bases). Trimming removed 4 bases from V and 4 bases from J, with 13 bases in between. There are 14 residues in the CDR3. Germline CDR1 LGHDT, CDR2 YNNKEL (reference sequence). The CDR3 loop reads CASSLRGGGETQYF. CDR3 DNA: TGTGCCAGCAGCCTACGGGGAGGTGGAGAGACCCAGTACTTC.

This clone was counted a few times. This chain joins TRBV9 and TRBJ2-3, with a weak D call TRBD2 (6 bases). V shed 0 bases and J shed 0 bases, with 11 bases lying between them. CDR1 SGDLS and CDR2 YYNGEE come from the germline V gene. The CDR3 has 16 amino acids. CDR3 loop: CASSVAGGTSTDTQYF. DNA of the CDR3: TGTGCCAGCAGCGTAGCTGGTGGGACTAGCACAGATACGCAGTATTTT.

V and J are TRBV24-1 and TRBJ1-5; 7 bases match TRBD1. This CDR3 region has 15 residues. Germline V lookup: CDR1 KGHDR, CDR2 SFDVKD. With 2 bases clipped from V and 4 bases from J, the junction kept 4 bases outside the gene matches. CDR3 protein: CATSDSGTANQPQHF. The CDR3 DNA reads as TGTGCCACCAGTGATTCCGGGACAGCTAATCAGCCCCAGCATTTT.

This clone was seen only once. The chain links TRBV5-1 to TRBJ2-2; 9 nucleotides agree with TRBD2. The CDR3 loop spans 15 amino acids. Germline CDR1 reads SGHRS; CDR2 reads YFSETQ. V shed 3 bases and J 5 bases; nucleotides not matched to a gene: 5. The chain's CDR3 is CASSSTSGITGELFF. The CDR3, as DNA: TGCGCCAGCAGCTCGACTAGCGGAATTACCGGGGAGCTGTTTTTT.

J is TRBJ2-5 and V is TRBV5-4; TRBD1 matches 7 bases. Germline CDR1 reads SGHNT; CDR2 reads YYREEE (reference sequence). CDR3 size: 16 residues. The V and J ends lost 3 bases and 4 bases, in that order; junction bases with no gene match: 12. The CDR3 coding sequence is TGTGCCAGCAGCTCGACAGGGCCCCTGGCTGGAGAGACCCAGTACTTC. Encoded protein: CASSSTGPLAGETQYF.

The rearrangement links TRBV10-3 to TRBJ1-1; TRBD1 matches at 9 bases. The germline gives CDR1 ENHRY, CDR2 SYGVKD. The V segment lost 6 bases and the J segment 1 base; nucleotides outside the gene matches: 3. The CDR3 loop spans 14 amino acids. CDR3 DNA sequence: TGTGCCATCAGCCGGACAGGGGAGAACACTGAAGCTTTCTTT. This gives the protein CAISRTGENTEAFF.

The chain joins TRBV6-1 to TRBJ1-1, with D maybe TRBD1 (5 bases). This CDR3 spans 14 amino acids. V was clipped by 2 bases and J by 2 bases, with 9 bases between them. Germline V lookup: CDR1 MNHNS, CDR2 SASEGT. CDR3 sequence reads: CASSEWGVNTEAFF. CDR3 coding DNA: TGTGCCAGCAGTGAATGGGGGGTAAACACTGAAGCTTTCTTT.

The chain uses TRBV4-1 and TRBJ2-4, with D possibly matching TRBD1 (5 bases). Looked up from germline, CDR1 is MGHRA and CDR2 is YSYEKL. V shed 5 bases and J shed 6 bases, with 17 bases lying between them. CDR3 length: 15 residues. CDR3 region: CASSTRIREGNIQYF. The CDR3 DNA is TGCGCCAGCAGCACCCGAATCAGGGAAGGAAACATTCAGTACTTC.

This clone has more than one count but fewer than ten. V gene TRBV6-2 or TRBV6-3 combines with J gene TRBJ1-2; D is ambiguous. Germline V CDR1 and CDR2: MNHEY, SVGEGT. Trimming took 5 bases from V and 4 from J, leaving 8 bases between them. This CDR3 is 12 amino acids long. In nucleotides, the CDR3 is TGTGCCAGCAGTGAGGCCCTCTATGGCTACACCTTC. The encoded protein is CASSEALYGYTF.

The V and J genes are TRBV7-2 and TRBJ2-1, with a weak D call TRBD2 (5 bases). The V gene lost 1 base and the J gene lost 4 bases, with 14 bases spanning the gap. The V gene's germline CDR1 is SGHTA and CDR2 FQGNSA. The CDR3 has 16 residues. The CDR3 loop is CASSLVHTRGYNEQFF. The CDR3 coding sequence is TGTGCCAGCAGCTTAGTTCACACTCGAGGGTACAATGAGCAGTTCTTC.

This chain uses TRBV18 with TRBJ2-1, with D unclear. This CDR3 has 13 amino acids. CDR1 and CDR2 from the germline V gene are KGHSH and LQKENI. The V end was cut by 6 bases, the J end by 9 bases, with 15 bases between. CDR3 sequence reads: CASSLTLGVEQFF. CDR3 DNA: TGTGCCAGCTCGCTTACTCTAGGTGTTGAGCAGTTCTTC.

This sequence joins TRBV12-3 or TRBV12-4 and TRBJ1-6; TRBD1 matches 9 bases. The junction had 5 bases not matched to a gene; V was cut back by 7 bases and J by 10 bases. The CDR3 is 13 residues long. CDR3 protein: CASTGTGISPLHF. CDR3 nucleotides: TGTGCCAGCACCGGGACAGGGATATCACCCCTCCACTTT.

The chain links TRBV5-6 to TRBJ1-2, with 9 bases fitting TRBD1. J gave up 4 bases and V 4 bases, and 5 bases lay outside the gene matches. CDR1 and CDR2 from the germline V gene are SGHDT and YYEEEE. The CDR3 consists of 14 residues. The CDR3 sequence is CASSKDRGGYGYTF. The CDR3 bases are TGTGCCAGCAGCAAGGACAGGGGCGGCTATGGCTACACCTTC.